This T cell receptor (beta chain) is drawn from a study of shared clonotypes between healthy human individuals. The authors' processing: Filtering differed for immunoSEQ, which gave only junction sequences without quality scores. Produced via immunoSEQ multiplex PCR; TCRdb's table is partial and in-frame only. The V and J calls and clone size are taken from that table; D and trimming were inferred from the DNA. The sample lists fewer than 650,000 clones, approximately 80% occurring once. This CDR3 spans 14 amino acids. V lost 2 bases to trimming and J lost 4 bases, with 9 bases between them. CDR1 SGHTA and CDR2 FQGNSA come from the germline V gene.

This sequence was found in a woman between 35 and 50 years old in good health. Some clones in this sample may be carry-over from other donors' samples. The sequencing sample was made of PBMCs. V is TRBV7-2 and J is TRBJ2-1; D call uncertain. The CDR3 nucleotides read TGTGCCAGCAGCTTAACCCCCGGGTACAATGAGCAGTTCTTC. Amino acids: CASSLTPGYNEQFF.